What follows describes a single TCR beta chain. What it binds is not known. CD4+ cells underwent separation, giving CD45RA+ naive and CD45RA-negative memory subsets. These data originate in a study of shared clonotypes between healthy human individuals. The study's findings and limits: Compared with clonotypes that all four donors shared, non-shared clonotypes had lower generation probabilities.

V was cut by 2 bases and J by 5 bases, with 14 bases left in between. CDR3 length: 14 amino acids. CDR1 is SGHRS, CDR2 YFSETQ, per germline. The assay was immunoSEQ multiplex PCR, and TCRdb's table has in-frame clones only and misses some. The repertoire holds some 500,000 clones, with roughly 95% as singletons. Source material: naive CD4+ T cells sorted from blood. Subset meaning: CD45RA+ positively selected. The V call is TRBV5-1, the J call TRBJ2-7; no definite D call. This sequence was found in a young woman in good health. The CDR3 nucleotides read TGCGCCAGCAGCTTATCTCTTGGCCCCCACGAGCAGTACTTC. Its translation: CASSLSLGPHEQYF.